A selection of T cell receptor beta chains follows, all from one sample in a study of blood T cell repertoires in COVID-19. Repertoires were generated with immunoSEQ multiplex PCR, while TCRdb's copy carries only in-frame clones and drops some. This sample has under 70,000 clones; 65% to 80% occur once, and the top ten carry 18%. The specimen sequenced was peripheral blood. The receptor set was obtained from a man in his 60s with acute or convalescent COVID-19. Both conserved end residues are part of each CDR3. The D gene is left open where the match is weak. Clone size is stated in some rows and not others, as once, few, many or a class when expanded.

.	TRBV29-1	.	12	TRBJ2-5	CSVELRTETQYF	TGCAGCGTTGAACTGCGCACAGAGACCCAGTACTTC
.	TRBV27	.	15	TRBJ1-4	CASTPRGHPNEKLFF	TGTGCCAGCACCCCTCGGGGACATCCTAATGAAAAACTGTTTTTT
.	TRBV9	.	12	TRBJ1-2	CASSVGHAGYTF	TGTGCCAGCAGCGTAGGGCATGCTGGCTACACCTTC
TRBD2	TRBV27	.	16	TRBJ2-1	CASSLYGSGTNNEQFF	TGTGCCAGCAGTTTATATGGTAGCGGGACCAACAATGAGCAGTTCTTC
TRBD2	TRBV29-1	.	15	TRBJ2-3	CSVEGLAGGTDTQYF	TGCAGCGTTGAAGGCCTAGCGGGGGGCACAGATACGCAGTATTTT
TRBD1	TRBV7-9	.	19	TRBJ2-1	CASSLAKPTGLDSYNEQFF	TGTGCCAGCAGCTTAGCCAAGCCGACAGGGCTCGACTCCTACAATGAGCAGTTCTTC
.	TRBV14	.	13	TRBJ1-6	CASSLLASSPLHF	TGTGCCAGCAGCCTCCTAGCGAGTTCACCCCTCCACTTT
TRBD2	TRBV5-6	once	14	TRBJ2-1	CASSLRTSKHEQFF	TGTGCCAGCAGCTTGCGGACTAGCAAACATGAGCAGTTCTTC
.	TRBV18	.	15	TRBJ1-1	CASSPITVMNTEAFF	TGTGCCAGCTCACCAATTACTGTTATGAACACTGAAGCTTTCTTT
TRBD2	TRBV19	.	16	TRBJ2-3	CASSPRGLAGTDTQYF	TGTGCCAGTAGTCCAAGGGGACTAGCGGGAACAGATACGCAGTATTTT
TRBD1	TRBV29-1	.	14	TRBJ2-5	CSSHKTGGVETQYF	TGCAGCTCGCACAAGACAGGGGGGGTGGAGACCCAGTACTTC
TRBD2	TRBV3-1/TRBV3-2	.	15	TRBJ2-7	CASSQPISGRNEQYF	TGTGCCAGCAGCCAACCCATCAGCGGGAGAAACGAGCAGTACTTC
TRBD1	TRBV7-2	.	14	TRBJ1-1	CASSFQGANTEAFF	TGTGCCAGCAGCTTCCAGGGGGCTAACACTGAAGCTTTCTTT
TRBD1	TRBV9	.	14	TRBJ2-7	CASSWTGAGNEQYF	TGTGCCAGCAGTTGGACAGGCGCAGGGAACGAGCAGTACTTC
TRBD1	TRBV3-1/TRBV3-2	few	17	TRBJ2-1	CASSQDLGQGAENEQFF	TGTGCCAGCAGCCAAGATCTGGGACAGGGGGCTGAGAATGAGCAGTTCTTC